This T cell receptor (beta chain) was sequenced for a study of post-analysis software for immune sequencing data. The wider study: In terms of disease course, relapsing-remitting, secondary progressive and progressive-relapsing multiple sclerosis were included. Whole-study results and caveats: Relative to controls, patients with multiple sclerosis showed significantly lower normalized Chao1 diversity. When patients were compared with controls, roughly five TRBV segments were more frequent, TRBV5-6, TRBV5-1 and TRBV20-1 among them.

This clonotype was detected once. Antigen: not known. J was trimmed by 3 bases and V by 0 bases; bases with no gene match: 6. Germline V lookup: CDR1 MGHRA, CDR2 YSYEKL. The CDR3 sequence is 16 residues long. Incorporated into the TCR beta cDNA libraries were unique molecular identifiers, which served to reduce PCR and sequencing biases. TCRdb itself ran the PCR reads through MiXCR, one entry per CDR3 protein. The table lists roughly 800,000 distinct CDR3 sequences, about 53% of them singletons. Sample: blood. V gene TRBV4-1 combines with J gene TRBJ2-7; TRBD1 matches 9 bases. The receptor was isolated from a girl under 18 with multiple sclerosis. The DNA for the CDR3 is TGCGCCAGCAGCCAAGACAACGGACAGGGGAACTACGAGCAGTACTTC. Translated, it gives CASSQDNGQGNYEQYF.